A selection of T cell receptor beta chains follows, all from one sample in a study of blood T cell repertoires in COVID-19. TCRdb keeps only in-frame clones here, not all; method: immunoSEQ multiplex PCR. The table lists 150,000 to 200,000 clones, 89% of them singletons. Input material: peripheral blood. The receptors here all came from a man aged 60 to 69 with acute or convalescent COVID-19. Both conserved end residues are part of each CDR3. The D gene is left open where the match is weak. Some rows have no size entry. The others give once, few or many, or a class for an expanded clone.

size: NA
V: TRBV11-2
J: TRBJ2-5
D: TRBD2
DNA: TGTGCCACAAAGAACGGGGGGAACAAAGAGACCCAGTACTTC
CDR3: CATKNGGNKETQYF

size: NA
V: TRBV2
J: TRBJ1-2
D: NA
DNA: TGTGCCAGCAGGACAGTGAACTATGGCTACACCTTC
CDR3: CASRTVNYGYTF

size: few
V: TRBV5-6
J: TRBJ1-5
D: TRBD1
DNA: TGTGCCAGCAGCTTCGGGACAGCTATTCGCGGTCAGCCCCAGCATTTT
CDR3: CASSFGTAIRGQPQHF

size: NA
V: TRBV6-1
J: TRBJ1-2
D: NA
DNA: TGTGCCAGCAGTGAACCCCCTCGGAACTATGGCTACACCTTC
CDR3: CASSEPPRNYGYTF

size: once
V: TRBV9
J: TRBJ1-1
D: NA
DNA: TGTGCCAGCAGCGTAGCAGGGATGAACACTGAAGCTTTCTTT
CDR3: CASSVAGMNTEAFF

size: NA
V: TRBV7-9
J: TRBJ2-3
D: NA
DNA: TGTGCCAGCAGCTCCCCCCAGGGGGGATACACAGATACGCAGTATTTT
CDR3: CASSSPQGGYTDTQYF

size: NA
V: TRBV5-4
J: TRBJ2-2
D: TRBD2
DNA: TGTGCCAGCGGTGTAGCGGGGGACACCGGGGAGCTGTTTTTT
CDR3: CASGVAGDTGELFF

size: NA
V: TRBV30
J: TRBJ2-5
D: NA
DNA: TGTGCCTGGAGTGAGGGGGGGGCGAAAGAGACCCAGTACTTC
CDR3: CAWSEGGAKETQYF

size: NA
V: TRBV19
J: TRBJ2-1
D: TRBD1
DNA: TGTGCCAGTAGTCTGGAACAGGGGTTTATTGGCAATGAGCAGTTCTTC
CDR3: CASSLEQGFIGNEQFF

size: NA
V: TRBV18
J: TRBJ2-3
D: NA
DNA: TGTGCCAGCTCACCAGCGCGGGGGCGATCCACAGATACGCAGTATTTT
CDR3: CASSPARGRSTDTQYF

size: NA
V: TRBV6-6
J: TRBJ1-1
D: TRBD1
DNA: TGTGCCAGCACAAAGGGACAGGGGAACACTGAAGCTTTCTTT
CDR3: CASTKGQGNTEAFF

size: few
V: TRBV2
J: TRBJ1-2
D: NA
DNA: TGTGCCAGCAACAAGGCCGGGGGACCCCGGGAGGGCTACACCTTC
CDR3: CASNKAGGPREGYTF

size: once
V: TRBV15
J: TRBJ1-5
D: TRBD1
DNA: TGTGCCACCAGCAGAGATCCTCGGACAGGGCGGAATCAGCCCCAGCATTTT
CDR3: CATSRDPRTGRNQPQHF

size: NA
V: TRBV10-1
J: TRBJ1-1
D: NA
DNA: TGCGCCAGCCAGACAAACAGGGAAAACACTGAAGCTTTCTTT
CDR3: CASQTNRENTEAFF

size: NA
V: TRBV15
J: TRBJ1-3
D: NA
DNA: TGTGCCACCAGCAGAGATTTCCCACAGGGAAGCTCTGGAAACACCATATATTTT
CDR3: CATSRDFPQGSSGNTIYF

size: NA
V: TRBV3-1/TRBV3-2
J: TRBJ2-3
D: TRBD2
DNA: TGTGCCAGCAGCCTCCGTAACGGGGGGGATACGCAGTATTTT
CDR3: CASSLRNGGDTQYF

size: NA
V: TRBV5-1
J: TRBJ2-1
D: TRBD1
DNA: TGCGCCAGCAGTCCCGGACAGGTGTACAATGAGCAGTTCTTC
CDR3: CASSPGQVYNEQFF

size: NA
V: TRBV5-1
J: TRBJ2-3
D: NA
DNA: TGCGCCAGCAGGACAGGCCCTAGCACAGATACGCAGTATTTT
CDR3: CASRTGPSTDTQYF

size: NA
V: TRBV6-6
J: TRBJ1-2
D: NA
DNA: TGTGCCAGCAGTAGACAGGTTAACTATGGCTACACCTTC
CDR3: CASSRQVNYGYTF

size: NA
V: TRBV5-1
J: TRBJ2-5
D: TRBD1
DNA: TGCGCCAGCAGACCTATTACAGGGGATACGGCCCAGTACTTC
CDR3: CASRPITGDTAQYF

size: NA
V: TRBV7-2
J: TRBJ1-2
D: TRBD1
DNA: TGTGCCAGCAGCCCTGACGACAGGGTGAAAGGCTACACCTTC
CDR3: CASSPDDRVKGYTF

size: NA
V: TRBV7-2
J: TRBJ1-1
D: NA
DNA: TGTGCCAGCTCACAGGGCAGGGAGGGCACTGAAGCTTTCTTT
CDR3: CASSQGREGTEAFF

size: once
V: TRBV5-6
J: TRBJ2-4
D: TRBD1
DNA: TGTGCCAGCAGCGGCCTTAGACAGGGGGCGACCAAAAACATTCAGTACTTC
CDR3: CASSGLRQGATKNIQYF

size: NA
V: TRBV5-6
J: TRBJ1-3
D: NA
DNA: TGTGCCAGCTCATCTGGAAACACCATATATTTT
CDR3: CASSSGNTIYF

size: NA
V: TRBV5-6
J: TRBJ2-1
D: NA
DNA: TGTGCCAGCAGCTTTAACCGGTACAATGAGCAGTTCTTC
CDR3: CASSFNRYNEQFF

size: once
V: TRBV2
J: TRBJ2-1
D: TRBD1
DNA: TGTGCCAGCTCCAGGACAGGGATGTATGAGCAGTTCTTC
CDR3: CASSRTGMYEQFF

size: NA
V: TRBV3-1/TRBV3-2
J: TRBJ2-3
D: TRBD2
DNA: TGTGCCAGCAGCCAAGGCGGGGGGGCTGGAGATACGCAGTATTTT
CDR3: CASSQGGGAGDTQYF

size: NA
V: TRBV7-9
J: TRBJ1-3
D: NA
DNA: TGTGCCAGCAGCTCCGGGGGGACATACTCTGGAAACACCATATATTTT
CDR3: CASSSGGTYSGNTIYF

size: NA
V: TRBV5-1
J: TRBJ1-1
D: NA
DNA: TGCGCCAGCAGCTTGGATGGGCCGCAGAACACTGAAGCTTTCTTT
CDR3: CASSLDGPQNTEAFF

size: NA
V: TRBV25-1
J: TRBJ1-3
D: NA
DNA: TGTGCCAGCAAAGAGGAATTTGGAAACACCATATATTTT
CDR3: CASKEEFGNTIYF

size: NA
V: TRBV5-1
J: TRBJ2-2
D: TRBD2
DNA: TGCGCCAGCGGGCTAGCGGGGGTTACCACCGGGGAGCTGTTTTTT
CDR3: CASGLAGVTTGELFF

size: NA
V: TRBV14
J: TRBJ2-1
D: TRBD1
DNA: TGTGCCAGCAGTCCGGACAGGGGGCGTTTGGAGCAGTTCTTC
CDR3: CASSPDRGRLEQFF

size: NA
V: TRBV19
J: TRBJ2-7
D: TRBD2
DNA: TGTGCCAGTAGTAGGAGCGGGGGGCTCGAGCAGTACTTC
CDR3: CASSRSGGLEQYF

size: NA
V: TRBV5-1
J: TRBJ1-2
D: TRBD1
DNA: TGCGCCAGCAGCTTGGAAGTACAGGGGAGGTTTTACACCTTC
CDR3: CASSLEVQGRFYTF

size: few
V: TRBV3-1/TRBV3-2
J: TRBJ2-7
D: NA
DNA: TGTGCCAGCAGCACCCGACGCGGGGAGCAGTACTTC
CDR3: CASSTRRGEQYF

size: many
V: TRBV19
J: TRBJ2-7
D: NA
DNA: TGTGCCAGTAGTACCGGGACACGCACCTACGAGCAGTACTTC
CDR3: CASSTGTRTYEQYF

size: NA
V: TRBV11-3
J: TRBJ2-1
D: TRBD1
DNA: TGTGCCAGCAGCTTATTTCCGGGACAGGGGGCTGGTGAGCAGTTCTTC
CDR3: CASSLFPGQGAGEQFF

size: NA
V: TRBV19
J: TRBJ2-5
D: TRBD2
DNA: TGTGCCAGTAGTATTATTTCGACTAGCGGACAAGAGACCCAGTACTTC
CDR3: CASSIISTSGQETQYF

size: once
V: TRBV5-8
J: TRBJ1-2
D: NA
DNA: TGTGCCAGCAGCCCCTCACCCCGCCTTAGACTCTCGGCTAACTATGGCTACACCTTC
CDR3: CASSPSPRLRLSANYGYTF

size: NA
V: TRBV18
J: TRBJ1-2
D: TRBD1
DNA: TGTGCCAGCTCACCACGGACAGGGGGAAACTATGGCTACACCTTC
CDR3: CASSPRTGGNYGYTF

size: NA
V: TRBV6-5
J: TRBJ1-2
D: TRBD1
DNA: TGTGCCAGCAGTTACACGGGACAGGGCGTTGGCTACACCTTC
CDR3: CASSYTGQGVGYTF

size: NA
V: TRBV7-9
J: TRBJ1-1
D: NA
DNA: TGTGCCAGCAGCTTAGTCCAGGGAAGGACCACTGAAGCTTTCTTT
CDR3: CASSLVQGRTTEAFF

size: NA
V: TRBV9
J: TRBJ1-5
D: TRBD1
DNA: TGTGCCAGCAACCTGGACGGGACAGGGGATCAGCCCCAGCATTTT
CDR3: CASNLDGTGDQPQHF

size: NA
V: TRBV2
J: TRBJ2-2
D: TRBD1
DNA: TGTGCCACTGACAGGGGGCTGGGCACCGGGGAGCTGTTTTTT
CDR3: CATDRGLGTGELFF

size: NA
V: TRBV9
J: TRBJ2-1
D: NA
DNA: TGTGCCAGCAGCAAGCGAAGCATGGATCTCGGGTCCTACAATGAGCAGTTCTTC
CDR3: CASSKRSMDLGSYNEQFF

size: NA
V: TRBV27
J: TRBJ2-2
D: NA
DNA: TGTGCCAGCACCCCCGGGTCATTCACCGGGGAGCTGTTTTTT
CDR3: CASTPGSFTGELFF

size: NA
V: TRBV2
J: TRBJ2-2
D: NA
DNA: TGTGCCAACGCCGAGTTCGCGAACACCGGGGAGCTGTTTTTT
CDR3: CANAEFANTGELFF

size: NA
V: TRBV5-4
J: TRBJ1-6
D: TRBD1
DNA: TGTGCCAGCAGCCCCCGACAGGGGGCGGATTCACCCCTCCACTTT
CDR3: CASSPRQGADSPLHF

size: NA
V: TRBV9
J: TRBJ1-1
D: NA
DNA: TGTGCCAGCAGCGTAGCTCTGGGGCGCACTGAAGCTTTCTTT
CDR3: CASSVALGRTEAFF

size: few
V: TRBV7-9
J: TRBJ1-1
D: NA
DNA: TGTGCCAGCAGCTTAGCCCAGAACACTGAAGCTTTCTTT
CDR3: CASSLAQNTEAFF

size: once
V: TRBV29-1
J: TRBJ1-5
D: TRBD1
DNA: TGCAGCGTCCTAACAGGGGGCAATCAGCCCCAGCATTTT
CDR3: CSVLTGGNQPQHF